Following are 11 T cell receptor beta chains from one sample sequenced in a study of identical twins. TCRdb called the 5' RACE reads again in MiXCR, with one record for every CDR3 protein. The sample holds 1,800,000 or so distinct CDR3 sequences, more than 30% seen once. The sample consisted of cord blood. The receptors shown here come from a newborn girl in good health.

V is TRBV4-2 and J is TRBJ1-5; D call uncertain. CDR1 is LGHNA and CDR2 is YNFKEQ in the germline V gene. Trimming cost V 1 base and J 3 bases, with 7 bases left between them. The CDR3 totals 14 residues. CDR3: CASSQGRANQPQHF. CDR3 in DNA: TGTGCCAGCAGCCAAGGGCGGGCCAATCAGCCCCAGCATTTT.

Worth noting for this clonotype: The junction does not match germline at one end; this may be a read error. This sequence joins TRBV5-1 and TRBJ2-7; TRBD2 aligns across 11 bases. CDR3 length: 17 residues. Looked up from germline, CDR1 is SGHRS and CDR2 is YFSETQ. CDR3 sequence reads: CASSLTSGGTFTYERYF. DNA for the CDR3: TGCGCCAGCAGCTTAACTAGCGGGGGAACCTTTACCTACGAGCGGTACTTC.

This clonotype was detected only a few times. A much bigger clone sits one base away, suggesting this may be a read error. The genes are TRBV10-3 and TRBJ1-1, with 9 bases lining up with TRBD1. V shed 4 bases and J 4 bases; nucleotides not matched to a gene: 1. Germline V CDR1 and CDR2: ENHRY, SYGVKD. The CDR3 has 13 amino acids. The CDR3 reads CAISATGGTEAFF. DNA of the CDR3: TGTGCCATCAGTGCGACAGGGGGCACTGAAGCTTTCTTT.

In this sample, this clonotype turned up a few times. J is TRBJ2-1 and V is TRBV6-5; TRBD2 aligns across 8 bases. The CDR3 totals 16 residues. Trimming at V came to 0 bases and at J to 2 bases, leaving 3 bases not matched to a gene. The germline CDR1 and CDR2 sequences are MNHEY and SVGAGI. The CDR3 loop reads CASSYSSGSPYNEQFF. Written as DNA, the CDR3 is TGTGCCAGCAGTTACTCAAGCGGGAGTCCCTACAATGAGCAGTTCTTC.

V and J are TRBV29-1 and TRBJ1-5; perhaps TRBD1 as D (5 bases). Trimming removed 0 bases at V and 4 bases at J, with 13 bases between. This CDR3 contains 15 residues. Looked up from germline, CDR1 is SQVTM and CDR2 is ANQGSEA. CDR3 DNA: TGCAGCGTTGAAGATTACCGACAGCCAAATCAGCCCCAGCATTTT. This codes for CSVEDYRQPNQPQHF.

The J gene is TRBJ2-4, the V gene TRBV25-1; 8 nucleotides agree with TRBD1. Trimming took 3 bases from V and 6 from J; bases not matched to a gene: 7. Germline V gene data show CDR1 as MGHDK and CDR2 as SYGVNS. CDR3 length: 15 amino acids. CDR3 nucleotides: TGTGCCAGCAGTGAGAGGACAGGGTCCCTAAACATTCAGTACTTC. Protein product: CASSERTGSLNIQYF.

As for this clonotype: A much larger clone is a single base away; this may be a read error. The V and J genes are TRBV7-9 and TRBJ1-1, with unresolved D. Germline V CDR1 and CDR2: SEHNR, FQNEAQ (reference sequence). The CDR3 runs 13 residues. The ends were cut back, 3 bases at V and 1 base at J, with 6 bases in the middle. The DNA for the CDR3 is TGTGCCAGCAGCTTCGCGCAGAACACTGAAGCTTTCTTT. It yields the protein CASSFAQNTEAFF.

This clonotype was found a few times. This sequence joins TRBV5-1 and TRBJ2-2; no clear D. From germline, CDR1 is SGHRS and CDR2 YFSETQ. This CDR3 has 15 amino acids. V was shortened by 0 bases and J by 0 bases, with 6 bases between the two germline ends. The CDR3, as DNA: TGCGCCAGCAGCTTGGCTACACCGAACACCGGGGAGCTGTTTTTT. Amino acids: CASSLATPNTGELFF.

The genes are TRBV24-1 and TRBJ2-1, with 7 nucleotides matching TRBD2. The CDR3 spans 15 residues. Trimming cost V 5 bases and J 0 bases; bases outside gene matches: 3. Germline CDR1 and CDR2: KGHDR and SFDVKD. For the CDR3, the DNA is TGTGCCACCAGTGGGGGGGGGAGCTCCTACAATGAGCAGTTCTTC. Protein: CATSGGGSSYNEQFF.

Only a few counts were recorded for this clonotype. The chain employs TRBV7-2 and TRBJ2-3; no definite D call. The CDR3 consists of 14 residues. Deletions cut 4 bases from V and 1 base from J, with 9 bases between. The germline V gene has CDR1 SGHTA and CDR2 FQGNSA. The CDR3 nucleotides read TGTGCCAGCAGCTACACCATCCGCACAGATACGCAGTATTTT. It encodes CASSYTIRTDTQYF.

This clonotype has more than one count but fewer than ten. CDR3 bases: TGTGCCAGCAGCTTAGCGGAAGACGGCAGGGTGGGATCCGAGCAGTACTTC. It encodes CASSLAEDGRVGSEQYF. This chain links TRBV7-2 with TRBJ2-7; perhaps TRBD1 as D (5 bases). Looked up from germline, CDR1 is SGHTA and CDR2 is FQGNSA. V was clipped by 0 bases and J by 6 bases, with 21 bases between them. This CDR3 comprises 17 residues.